The source of this T cell receptor (beta chain) is a study of cytomegalovirus exposure and HLA in healthy donors. This clone was seen a handful of times. Vbeta (60) and Jbeta (13) primers were used in the PCR. Clones were sequenced by immunoSEQ multiplex PCR, and TCRdb holds only the in-frame ones, with some missing. The sample lists under 200,000 clones, almost 80% occurring once. This receptor was identified in a man in his forties or fifties in good health and CMV-seropositive. The sample comprised PBMCs.

CDR3: CASSFLDRAFF. For the CDR3, the DNA is TGTGCCAGCAGTTTTTTGGACAGGGCTTTCTTT. The chain carries TRBV28 and TRBJ1-1, with 7 nucleotides matching TRBD1. V was pared by 3 bases and J by 11 bases, with 3 bases of the junction left unmatched. The CDR3 is 11 residues long. In germline, CDR1 is MDHEN, CDR2 SYDVKM.